The sequence of this T cell receptor beta chain was determined in a study of blood T cell repertoires in COVID-19. Overall study context: The samples span acute and convalescent COVID-19 from the United States, Italy and Spain. In each case, the material was cDNA or gDNA derived from T cells, B-cell-depleted T cells, or PBMCs.

Authors' processing steps: Amplification with reference gene primers provided the estimates of nucleated cell counts. Method: immunoSEQ multiplex PCR; TCRdb's copy keeps in-frame clones and lacks some. The DNA was the basis for D and trimming; V, J and clone size are from that table. In the table there are around 250,000 clones, roughly 89% of which are singletons. This CDR3 is built from 14 residues. CDR1 is GTSNPN and CDR2 is SVGIG in the germline V gene (reference sequence). Trimming removed 0 bases from V and 10 bases from J; junction bases left unmatched: 6. Participants' reported clinical history set cohort assignment.

This receptor was identified in a woman in her twenties or thirties who had recovered from COVID-19. Input material: PBMCs or T cells enriched from blood (not recorded which). The chain combines TRBV30 with TRBJ2-1; 10 bases fit TRBD2. CDR3 in amino acids: CAWSVAGGVSEQFF. CDR3 nucleotides: TGTGCCTGGAGTGTAGCGGGAGGGGTAAGCGAGCAGTTCTTC.